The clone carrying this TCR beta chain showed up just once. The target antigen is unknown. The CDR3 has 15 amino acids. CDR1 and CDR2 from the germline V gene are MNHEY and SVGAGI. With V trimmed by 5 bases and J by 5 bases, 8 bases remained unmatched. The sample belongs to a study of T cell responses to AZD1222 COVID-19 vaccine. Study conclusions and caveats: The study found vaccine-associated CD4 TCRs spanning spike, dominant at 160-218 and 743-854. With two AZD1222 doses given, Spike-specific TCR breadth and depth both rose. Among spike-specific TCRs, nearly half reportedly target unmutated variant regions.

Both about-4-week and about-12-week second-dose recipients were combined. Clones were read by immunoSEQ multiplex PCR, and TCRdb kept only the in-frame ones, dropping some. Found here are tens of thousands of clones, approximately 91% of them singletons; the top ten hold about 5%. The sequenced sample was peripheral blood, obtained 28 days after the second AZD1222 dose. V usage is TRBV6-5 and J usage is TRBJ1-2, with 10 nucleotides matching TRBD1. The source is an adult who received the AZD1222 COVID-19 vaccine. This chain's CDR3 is CASSLLGQGLYGYTF. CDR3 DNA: TGTGCCAGCAGTCTGCTGGGACAGGGGCTTTATGGCTACACCTTC.